A selection of T cell receptor beta chains follows, all from one sample in a study of cytomegalovirus exposure and HLA in healthy donors. Profiling relied on immunoSEQ multiplex PCR, and the TCRdb table lists in-frame clones only, not all of them. The sample lists around 150,000 clones, approximately 78% occurring once. Sequencing input: PBMCs. The receptors were sampled from a woman in her forties or fifties in good health and CMV-seropositive. CDR3s include the opening cysteine and the closing phenylalanine or tryptophan. The order of the fields is D gene, clone size, J gene, V gene, CDR3 protein, CDR3 DNA. D genes are given only for firm matches. Clone size appears in some rows only: once, few, many, or a class for an expanded clone.

TRBD1 - TRBJ1-2 TRBV7-9 CASSLSGGALFYGYTF TGTGCCAGCAGCTTATCAGGGGGCGCCCTTTTCTATGGCTACACCTTC
- - TRBJ2-3 TRBV10-3 CAISDPPGLRNRTDTQYF TGTGCCATCAGTGACCCGCCAGGTCTCCGGAATCGCACAGATACGCAGTATTTT
TRBD2 - TRBJ2-1 TRBV4-2 CASSRNPGLAYNEQFF TGTGCCAGCAGCAGAAATCCGGGACTAGCATACAATGAGCAGTTCTTC
- once TRBJ1-2 TRBV11-2 CASSLTIRDTDRYTF TGTGCCAGCAGCTTAACGATCAGGGATACCGATCGCTACACCTTC
TRBD1 - TRBJ2-5 TRBV6-1 CASTWTGREETQYF TGTGCCAGTACGTGGACAGGGCGAGAAGAGACCCAGTACTTC
TRBD1 - TRBJ1-1 TRBV7-8 CASSFGTGSNTEAFF TGTGCCAGCAGCTTTGGGACAGGGTCGAACACTGAAGCTTTCTTT
TRBD2 few TRBJ2-5 TRBV6-4 CASIKRGGKETQYF TGTGCCAGCATAAAGCGGGGGGGTAAAGAGACCCAGTACTTC
- - TRBJ2-1 TRBV28 CASSLDSHNEQFF TGTGCCAGCAGTTTGGACAGTCACAATGAGCAGTTCTTC
- - TRBJ2-7 TRBV7-9 CASSLETSPIFYEQYF TGTGCCAGCAGCTTAGAGACATCACCAATATTTTACGAGCAGTACTTC
- - TRBJ2-1 TRBV5-1 CASSNWREKKNNEQFF TGCGCCAGCAGCAATTGGCGGGAAAAGAAGAACAATGAGCAGTTCTTC
- - TRBJ2-3 TRBV30 CAWSFTDTQYF TGTGCCTGGTCCTTCACAGATACGCAGTATTTT
- - TRBJ1-2 TRBV27 CASSLSGIGNYGYTF TGTGCCAGCAGTTTATCGGGTATCGGGAACTATGGCTACACCTTC
- - TRBJ2-1 TRBV10-1 CASGEEASGTYNEQFF TGCGCCAGCGGCGAAGAGGCGAGTGGCACCTACAATGAGCAGTTCTTC
TRBD1 - TRBJ2-5 TRBV27 CASKTGIGSQETQYF TGTGCCAGCAAGACAGGGATTGGGAGCCAAGAGACCCAGTACTTC
- few TRBJ1-2 TRBV5-1 CASRLTTGANYGYTF TGCGCCAGCAGATTAACGACAGGAGCTAACTATGGCTACACCTTC
TRBD1 - TRBJ1-4 TRBV6-6 CASSYGQGATNEKLFF TGTGCCAGCAGTTACGGACAGGGGGCGACTAATGAAAAACTGTTTTTT
- once TRBJ1-2 TRBV5-8 CASSRSGQSLYGYTF TGTGCCAGCAGCCGCTCCGGACAGTCACTATATGGCTACACCTTC
TRBD1 - TRBJ2-2 TRBV19 CASSIERGTGIINGELFF TGTGCCAGTAGTATAGAGCGCGGGACAGGGATAATCAACGGGGAGCTGTTTTTT
TRBD1 - TRBJ1-4 TRBV5-1 CASSFRPDRVEKLFF TGCGCCAGCAGCTTTCGCCCGGACAGGGTTGAAAAACTGTTTTTT
- - TRBJ2-7 TRBV7-2 CASSVRGSGGLYEQYF TGTGCCAGCAGCGTTAGAGGGTCAGGGGGGCTCTACGAGCAGTACTTC
- - TRBJ1-1 TRBV5-4 CASSPRGFREAFF TGTGCCAGCAGCCCCAGGGGTTTCCGGGAAGCTTTCTTT
TRBD2 - TRBJ2-7 TRBV7-6 CASSLEAGGPNEQYF TGTGCCAGCAGCTTAGAAGCGGGAGGGCCGAACGAGCAGTACTTC
- - TRBJ2-7 TRBV7-6 CASSRNAGTGSYEQYF TGTGCCAGCAGCCGGAACGCCGGGACTGGCTCCTACGAGCAGTACTTC
TRBD1 - TRBJ1-5 TRBV5-1 CASSLDVTGGGQPQHF TGCGCCAGCAGCTTGGATGTGACAGGGGGCGGTCAGCCCCAGCATTTT
- - TRBJ2-5 TRBV14 CASSQFSVETQYF TGTGCCAGCAGCCAATTCTCGGTAGAGACCCAGTACTTC
TRBD2 - TRBJ2-1 TRBV18 CASSRGLAGDSEQFF TGTGCCAGCTCACGGGGACTAGCGGGGGATAGTGAGCAGTTCTTC
- - TRBJ2-2 TRBV6-5 CASSYKGRANTGELFF TGTGCCAGCAGTTACAAGGGCAGGGCGAACACCGGGGAGCTGTTTTTT
TRBD2 - TRBJ2-3 TRBV6-6 CASSYARGGPDTQYF TGTGCCAGCAGTTACGCACGGGGGGGCCCAGATACGCAGTATTTT
TRBD1 few TRBJ2-1 TRBV2 CATQDRSRFF TGTGCCACCCAGGACAGGTCTCGGTTCTTC
TRBD1 - TRBJ1-1 TRBV10-3 CAISPSTGSDEAFF TGTGCCATCAGTCCGTCGACAGGGTCGGATGAAGCTTTCTTT
TRBD2 - TRBJ2-3 TRBV7-8 CASSLGLAASTDTQYF TGTGCCAGCAGCTTAGGGCTAGCGGCAAGCACAGATACGCAGTATTTT
TRBD1 few TRBJ1-5 TRBV5-1 CASSLAPTGDSNQPQHF TGCGCCAGCAGCTTGGCCCCAACAGGGGATAGCAATCAGCCCCAGCATTTT
TRBD1 - TRBJ2-7 TRBV28 CASRQTGLEQYF TGTGCCAGCAGGCAGACAGGGCTCGAGCAGTACTTC
- - TRBJ1-3 TRBV5-1 CASSLEAGIGNTIYF TGCGCCAGCAGCTTGGAGGCAGGCATTGGAAACACCATATATTTT
TRBD1 - TRBJ1-2 TRBV5-6 CASSPTQGAYYGYTF TGTGCCAGCAGCCCCACACAGGGGGCTTACTATGGCTACACCTTC
TRBD1 - TRBJ2-1 TRBV11-3 CASSFSGQPRIGEQFF TGTGCCAGCAGCTTTTCGGGACAGCCAAGAATTGGTGAGCAGTTCTTC
TRBD2 once TRBJ2-7 TRBV2 CASSEARAGVGQYF TGTGCCAGCAGTGAAGCGCGAGCGGGGGTCGGACAGTACTTC
TRBD1 - TRBJ1-2 TRBV7-9 CASSFSSLLGTDNYGYTF TGTGCCAGCAGCTTTAGCTCCCTCTTGGGGACAGACAACTATGGCTACACCTTC
TRBD2 few TRBJ2-1 TRBV9 CASSGSGQAGVYNEQFF TGTGCCAGCAGCGGCAGTGGCCAAGCGGGGGTCTACAATGAGCAGTTCTTC
TRBD2 once TRBJ2-4 TRBV27 CASSSGGGLGIQYF TGTGCCAGCAGTTCGGGGGGAGGGCTCGGCATTCAGTACTTC
- few TRBJ1-1 TRBV28 CASSTERTTNTEAFF TGTGCCAGCAGCACCGAGAGGACAACGAACACTGAAGCTTTCTTT
TRBD2 - TRBJ2-7 TRBV7-9 CASSRRGGDEQYF TGTGCCAGCAGCCGACGGGGGGGTGACGAGCAGTACTTC
- - TRBJ2-1 TRBV7-2 CASSLGVGDEQFF TGTGCCAGCAGCTTAGGCGTGGGCGATGAGCAGTTCTTC
TRBD2 - TRBJ2-1 TRBV4-2 CASSQDTAGGIHNEQFF TGTGCCAGCAGCCAAGATACAGCGGGAGGTATCCACAATGAGCAGTTCTTC
- - TRBJ1-1 TRBV18 CASSPSSRPINTEAFF TGTGCCAGCTCACCTTCTTCGCGGCCCATTAACACTGAAGCTTTCTTT
- - TRBJ2-7 TRBV5-1 CASSLGSTYEQYF TGCGCCAGCAGCTTGGGATCTACCTACGAGCAGTACTTC
- - TRBJ2-7 TRBV7-3 CASSAVVSQCVEQYF TGTGCCAGCAGCGCGGTAGTATCGCAATGCGTCGAGCAGTACTTC
- - TRBJ2-7 TRBV6-5 CASSPRGSGTYEQYF TGTGCCAGCAGTCCCCGGGGTAGCGGAACCTACGAGCAGTACTTC
- once TRBJ1-6 TRBV4-3 CASSQDTGDNSPLHF TGCGCCAGCAGCCAAGATACAGGAGATAATTCACCCCTCCACTTT
TRBD2 - TRBJ2-7 TRBV2 CASNPTSGRAASYEQYF TGTGCCAGCAACCCCACGAGCGGGAGGGCCGCCTCCTACGAGCAGTACTTC
TRBD1 - TRBJ1-1 TRBV5-6 CASSPTTGGNTEAFF TGTGCCAGCAGCCCCACGACAGGGGGAAACACTGAAGCTTTCTTT
TRBD2 - TRBJ2-3 TRBV6-6 CASSYGLAENTQYF TGTGCCAGCAGTTACGGACTAGCGGAGAATACGCAGTATTTT
- - TRBJ1-3 TRBV9 CASSLYGDQNIYSGNTIYF TGTGCCAGCAGCCTCTATGGAGACCAAAACATCTACTCTGGAAACACCATATATTTT
- - TRBJ2-1 TRBV6-4 CASSKEAPYNEQFF TGTGCCAGCAGTAAGGAGGCCCCCTACAATGAGCAGTTCTTC